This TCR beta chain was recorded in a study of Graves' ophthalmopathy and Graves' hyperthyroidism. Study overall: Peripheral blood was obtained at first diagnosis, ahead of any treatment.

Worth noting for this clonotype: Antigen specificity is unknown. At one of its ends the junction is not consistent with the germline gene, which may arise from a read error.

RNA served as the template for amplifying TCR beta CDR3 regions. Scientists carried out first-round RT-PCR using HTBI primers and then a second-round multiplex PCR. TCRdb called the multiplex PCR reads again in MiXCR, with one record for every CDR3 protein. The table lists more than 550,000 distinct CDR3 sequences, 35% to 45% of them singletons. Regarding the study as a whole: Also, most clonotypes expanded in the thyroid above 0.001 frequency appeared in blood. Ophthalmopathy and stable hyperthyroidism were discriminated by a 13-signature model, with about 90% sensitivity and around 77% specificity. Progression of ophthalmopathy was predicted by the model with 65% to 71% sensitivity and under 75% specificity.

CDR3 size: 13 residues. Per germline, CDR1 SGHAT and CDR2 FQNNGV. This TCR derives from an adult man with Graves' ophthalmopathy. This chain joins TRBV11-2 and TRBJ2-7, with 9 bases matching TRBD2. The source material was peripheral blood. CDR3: CATGTSSTYEQYF. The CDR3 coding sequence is TGCGCCACCGGGACTAGCAGTACCTACGAGCAGTACTTC.